The 7 T cell receptor beta chains below all came from one sample that was sequenced in a study of blood T cell repertoires in COVID-19 (dated by TCRdb to the early 2020s). To prepare the library, the immunoSEQ multiplex PCR assay was applied. TCRdb's version of the immuneACCESS table is confined to in-frame rearrangements and falls short of the full clone set. An unresolved V gene accounts for under half of the shortfall where checked; the remainder is of unknown origin. Across this sample there are more than 95,000 clones, with 91% seen only once. The biggest ten clones account for roughly 6% of the sample. The sample comprised peripheral blood. These receptors were taken from a human donor in a cohort sampled during active COVID-19.

The rearrangement links TRBV5-6 to TRBJ2-1; possibly TRBD2 for D (5 bases). Trimming left V 6 bases short and J 4 bases short, with 17 bases between. The germline gives CDR1 SGHDT, CDR2 YYEEEE. CDR3 length equals 15 residues. As DNA, the CDR3 is TGTGCCAGCATGGGCGCTGGCGGGCCATACAATGAGCAGTTCTTC. Amino acid sequence: CASMGAGGPYNEQFF.

CDR3 protein: CASSLGTGLGTGELFF. The CDR3, as DNA: TGTGCCAGTAGTCTAGGGACAGGGTTGGGAACCGGGGAGCTGTTTTTT. The rearrangement joins TRBV19 to TRBJ2-2; 9 bases agree with TRBD1. The length of the CDR3 is 16 residues. The V segment lost 5 bases and the J segment 5 bases; nucleotides outside the gene matches: 9. Germline V gene sequence: CDR1 LNHDA, CDR2 SQIVND (reference sequence).

The chain links TRBV4-2 to TRBJ1-4; D gene ambiguous. The CDR3 is 13 residues long. The germline gives CDR1 LGHNA, CDR2 YNFKEQ. V lost 0 bases to trimming and J lost 15 bases, with 14 bases between them. CDR3 loop: CASSQDANDRVFF. CDR3 nucleotides: TGTGCCAGCAGCCAAGATGCTAATGACCGGGTGTTTTTT.

V gene TRBV19 combines with J gene TRBJ1-5; D remains unclear. Germline loops: CDR1 LNHDA, CDR2 SQIVND (reference sequence). This CDR3 has 14 residues. The germline V and J ends were trimmed by 2 bases and 0 bases, with 5 bases remaining between them. The CDR3 loop reads CASSIRDSNQPQHF. CDR3 bases: TGTGCCAGTAGTATACGGGATAGCAATCAGCCCCAGCATTTT.

The chain joins TRBV4-2 to TRBJ1-5, with TRBD1 matching over 10 bases. Germline trimming cut 4 bases from V and 6 bases from J; bases unmatched to any gene: 6. This CDR3 comprises 15 residues. Germline-derived CDR1 and CDR2 are LGHNA and YNFKEQ. In DNA, the CDR3 is TGTGCCAGCAGCCCCGGGGGACAGGGGATTCAGCCCCAGCATTTT. Encoded protein: CASSPGGQGIQPQHF.

Only one count was recorded for this clone. The V gene is TRBV11-2, the J gene TRBJ2-5; 10 bases line up with TRBD1. This CDR3 contains 17 residues. Germline assignment: CDR1 SGHAT and CDR2 FQNNGV. V trimming: 4 bases; J trimming: 5 bases; junction bases outside the gene matches: 13. CDR3 region: CASSSPPGTGVGETQYF. For the CDR3, the DNA is TGTGCCAGCAGCTCCCCTCCGGGGACAGGGGTAGGGGAGACCCAGTACTTC.

The J gene is TRBJ1-5, the V gene TRBV24-1; TRBD1 matches at 7 bases. This CDR3 comprises 14 residues. Germline-derived CDR1 and CDR2 are KGHDR and SFDVKD. Unmatched junction bases numbered 9, after V lost 3 bases and J lost 11 bases. CDR3 residues: CATSDRQGSSAQHF. The CDR3 DNA reads as TGTGCCACCAGTGATCGACAGGGTTCCTCGGCCCAGCATTTT.